One and the same sample provided the 24 T cell receptor beta chains below, sequenced in a study of regulatory T cells in long-lasting Graves disease. Through Arm-PCR of CDR3 regions and iRepertoire HTBI primers, TCR beta libraries were built. Using its own MiXCR run on the multiplex PCR reads, TCRdb lists one record per CDR3 protein. The table has 420,000 or so distinct CDR3 sequences, roughly 17% seen once. Time point here: newly diagnosed GD, antithyroid drugs for less than 3 months. Isolated PBMC RNA provided the starting material for the TCR library. The data were also submitted as part of a second study, on T cells in Graves' hyperthyroidism and ophthalmopathy.

Source: peripheral blood mononuclear cells (PBMCs), taken at new diagnosis, from a patient treated with antithyroid drugs. These receptors originate from a woman between 18 and 30 years old with Graves disease.

On this clonotype itself: A clone one base away is much larger, so this may be a read error. V gene TRBV28 combines with J gene TRBJ1-1; perhaps TRBD1 as D (5 bases). This CDR3 contains 15 residues. The germline V gene has CDR1 MDHEN and CDR2 SYDVKM. CDR3 nucleotides: TGTGCCAGCAGCCGCCTCGGGACTCTGAACACTGAAGCTTGCTTT. The encoded protein is CASSRLGTLNTEACF.

This clonotype was seen at least ten times. The chain combines TRBV4-2 with TRBJ2-1; either TRBD1 or TRBD2 may supply D (5 bases each). CDR1 and CDR2 from the germline V gene are LGHNA and YNFKEQ. Trimming took 1 base from V and 4 from J, leaving 20 bases between them. The CDR3 length is 18 residues. CDR3: CASSQGEAAQGPYNEQFF. CDR3 nucleotide sequence: TGTGCCAGCAGCCAAGGAGAGGCGGCCCAGGGACCATACAATGAGCAGTTCTTC.

This clonotype was observed many times. J is TRBJ2-7 and V is TRBV7-9; 9 bases fit TRBD2. CDR3 length: 15 amino acids. V lost 2 bases and J lost 3; bases outside the gene matches: 5. Germline V gene lookup returns CDR1 SEHNR and CDR2 FQNEAQ (reference sequence). The DNA for the CDR3 is TGTGCCAGCAGCTTACCCGCTAGCGGGATCTACGAGCAGTACTTC. Its translation: CASSLPASGIYEQYF.

The chain is built from TRBV7-8 and TRBJ2-3; no reliable D call. The CDR3 has 14 residues. Germline V gives CDR1 SGHVS, CDR2 FQNEAQ. The V and J ends lost 1 base and 6 bases respectively, with 11 bases between them. Here the CDR3 reads CASSLVLSADTQYF. For the CDR3, the DNA is TGTGCCAGCAGCTTAGTGCTGTCGGCGGATACGCAGTATTTT.

The chain carries TRBV10-3 and TRBJ2-3; 8 bases are a match to TRBD1. The germline gives CDR1 ENHRY, CDR2 SYGVKD. CDR3 length equals 14 residues. The V gene end was trimmed by 6 bases and the J gene end by 1 base; junction bases not matched to a gene: 3. The CDR3 here is CAISGQGRTDTQYF. The CDR3 DNA sequence: TGTGCCATCAGCGGACAGGGCCGCACAGATACGCAGTATTTT.

Points on this clonotype: Since a much larger clone is just one base distant, this may be a read error. The CDR3 spells CASSLEWWELYEQYF. CDR3 DNA: TGTGCCAGCAGCTTAGAATGGTGGGAGCTCTACGAGCAGTACTTC. The chain has TRBV11-2 and TRBJ2-7; tentatively, D is TRBD2 (5 bases). CDR1 SGHAT and CDR2 FQNNGV come from the germline V gene. The CDR3 sequence is 15 residues long. V was trimmed by 0 bases and J by 3 bases, leaving 12 bases between them.

The V and J genes are TRBV5-4 and TRBJ2-6, with 10 bases matching TRBD1. J lost 1 base, V lost 4 bases, and 11 bases had no gene match. Germline V gene data show CDR1 as SGHNT and CDR2 as YYREEE (reference sequence). This CDR3 is built from 19 residues. CDR3 sequence (DNA): TGTGCCAGCAGCGCCGGGACAGGGGTTTCCTTTTCTGGGGCCAACGTCCTGACTTTC. It encodes CASSAGTGVSFSGANVLTF.

This clonotype was counted many times. The rearrangement uses TRBV12-3 or TRBV12-4 and TRBJ1-2, with 8 bases lining up with TRBD1. J was trimmed by 2 bases and V by 6 bases; bases with no gene match: 11. The CDR3 consists of 16 residues. CDR3 sequence (DNA): TGTGCCAGCAGCCCCCCCGGACAGGGCAGGAACTATGGCTACACCTTC. Residues: CASSPPGQGRNYGYTF.

CDR3 sequence: CASSQRTSYEQYF. The DNA for the CDR3 is TGCGCCAGCAGCCAACGGACCTCATACGAGCAGTACTTC. The chain is built from TRBV4-3 and TRBJ2-7; D gene unclear. The germline V gene has CDR1 LGHNA and CDR2 YSLEER. The CDR3 totals 13 residues. V dropped 2 bases and J dropped 4 bases, with 9 bases sitting between them.

The chain has TRBV20-1 and TRBJ2-2, with TRBD1 identical over 8 bases. CDR1 is DFQATT and CDR2 is SNEGSKA in the germline V gene (reference sequence). V shed 4 bases, J shed 3 bases, and the junction held 7 bases outside the gene matches. The CDR3 has 15 amino acids. The CDR3 is CSATRTGRDTGELFF. CDR3 in DNA: TGCAGTGCTACCCGGACAGGGCGAGACACCGGGGAGCTGTTTTTT.

V usage is TRBV5-6 and J usage is TRBJ1-1, with TRBD1 matching over 12 bases. Losses at the gene ends were 3 bases for V and 5 bases for J; bases not matched to a gene: 5. Germline V lookup: CDR1 SGHDT, CDR2 YYEEEE. The CDR3 sequence is 15 residues long. In nucleotides, the CDR3 is TGTGCCAGCAGCTCGGGACAGGGGGCCGGGACTGAAGCTTTCTTT. Translation gives CASSSGQGAGTEAFF.

The J gene is TRBJ1-5, the V gene TRBV6-1; D may be TRBD1 (6 bases). V lost 6 bases and J 0 bases, leaving 9 bases between the germline ends. The CDR3 length is 14 residues. Germline V gene data show CDR1 as MNHNS and CDR2 as SASEGT. The DNA of the CDR3 is TGTGCCAGCAGACCCAGGGGTAGCAATCAGCCCCAGCATTTT. Its protein product is CASRPRGSNQPQHF.

This chain links TRBV10-1 with TRBJ2-2, with D maybe TRBD1 (5 bases). V was clipped by 0 bases and J by 8 bases, with 10 bases between them. The CDR3 is 14 residues long. Germline-derived CDR1 and CDR2 are WNHNN and SYGVQD (reference sequence). CDR3 sequence reads: CASSESIGAGELFF. CDR3 nucleotide sequence: TGCGCCAGCAGTGAGTCGATTGGGGCAGGGGAGCTGTTTTTT.

Worth noting for this clonotype: A single base separates this from a much larger clone, so it may be a read error. This chain links TRBV28 with TRBJ1-1, with D perhaps TRBD1 (6 bases). Germline V CDR1 and CDR2: MDHEN, SYDVKM. The CDR3 runs to 14 residues. V lost 6 bases, J lost 6 bases, and 17 bases lay in between. CDR3 DNA: TGTGCCAGCAGCGAAGCAGGGGCTCCTCCTGAAGCTTTCTTT. The encoded protein is CASSEAGAPPEAFF.

CDR3 DNA: TGTGCCAGCAGCATTACCAGGGGCAGGGGTGAAAAACTGTTTTTT. This gives the protein CASSITRGRGEKLFF. The chain couples TRBV11-2 to TRBJ1-4; perhaps TRBD1 as D (6 bases). V was cut by 5 bases and J by 7 bases, with 17 bases left in between. The germline gives CDR1 SGHAT, CDR2 FQNNGV. This CDR3 has 15 amino acids. The whole variable domain, filled in from reference TRBV11-2 and TRBJ1-4, reads EAGVAQSPRYKIIEKRQSVAFWCNPISGHATLYWYQQILGQGPKLLIQFQNNGVVDDSQLPKDRFSAERLKGVDSTLKIQPAKLEDSAVYLCASSITRGRGEKLFFGSGTQLSVL.

The rearrangement uses TRBV6-5 and TRBJ2-7, with TRBD1 as a possible D gene (5 bases). The CDR3 has 16 amino acids. Per germline, CDR1 MNHEY and CDR2 SVGAGI. V lost 0 bases to trimming and J lost 1 base, with 13 bases between them. The CDR3 sequence: CASSYSVFRASYEQYF. CDR3 in DNA: TGTGCCAGCAGTTACTCGGTTTTCAGGGCGTCCTACGAGCAGTACTTC.

This clonotype occurred many times. The chain uses TRBV28 and TRBJ1-2, with a tentative D call TRBD1 (5 bases). This CDR3 contains 13 residues. Germline V lookup: CDR1 MDHEN, CDR2 SYDVKM. V lost 6 bases to trimming and J lost 2 bases, with 10 bases between them. CDR3 nucleotides: TGTGCCAGCAGAAGGGACCACAACTATGGCTACACCTTC. Amino acids: CASRRDHNYGYTF.

V gene TRBV7-9 combines with J gene TRBJ2-1; no reliable D call. The CDR3 covers 15 residues. Per the germline V gene, CDR1 is SEHNR and CDR2 is FQNEAQ (reference sequence). V lost 2 bases and J 1 base, leaving 9 bases between the germline ends. The CDR3 DNA reads TGTGCCAGCAGCTTAATCCTGGGTTCCTACAATGAGCAGTTCTTC. Translation gives CASSLILGSYNEQFF.

The rearrangement uses TRBV7-9 and TRBJ1-4; 7 bases fit TRBD1. V lost 5 bases to trimming and J lost 7 bases; unmatched junction nucleotides: 10. Germline CDR1 is SEHNR and CDR2 is FQNEAQ (reference sequence). The CDR3 length is 15 residues. The CDR3 reads CASSPKQGFTEKLFF. The DNA of the CDR3 is TGTGCCAGCAGCCCAAAACAGGGGTTTACTGAAAAACTGTTTTTT.

This clonotype was seen repeatedly, ten times or more. The chain has TRBV27 and TRBJ2-1, with D hard to call. This CDR3 region has 15 residues. The germline CDR1 and CDR2 sequences are MNHEY and SMNVEV (reference sequence). The V end was cut by 4 bases, the J end by 0 bases, with 10 bases between. The CDR3 region has the DNA TGTGCCAGCAGTTCAGATACGAGCTCCTACAATGAGCAGTTCTTC. Residues: CASSSDTSSYNEQFF.

The chain is built from TRBV6-2 or TRBV6-3 and TRBJ2-7; D perhaps matches TRBD1 (6 bases). CDR1 is MNHEY, CDR2 SVGEGT, per germline. CDR3 length: 12 residues. Trimming took off 9 bases at V and 9 bases at J, with 18 bases between the two ends. The CDR3 region is CASWDTKAVQYF. The CDR3 DNA reads as TGTGCCAGTTGGGACACTAAAGCAGTGCAGTACTTC.

This clonotype was seen a handful of times. A clone one base away is much larger, so this may be a read error. The genes are TRBV12-3 or TRBV12-4 and TRBJ1-5, with D uncertain. V shed 2 bases and J shed 0 bases, with 2 bases lying between them. The CDR3 has 13 amino acids. The CDR3: CASSLHSNQPQHF. The CDR3 bases are TGTGCCAGCAGTTTACATAGCAATCAGCCCCAGCATTTT.

This clonotype was seen ten or more times. This chain joins TRBV2 and TRBJ2-7, with 7 positions matching TRBD1. This CDR3 contains 11 residues. Germline CDR1 is SNHLY and CDR2 is FYNNEI. The ends lost 8 bases at V and 6 bases at J; junction bases unmatched: 4. The DNA for the CDR3 is TGTGCCAGCTGGAGACAGGGCGAGCAGTACTTC. It encodes CASWRQGEQYF.

This clonotype has a count of ten or more. The gene calls are TRBV7-9 and TRBJ2-3; D not resolved. Germline V gene lookup returns CDR1 SEHNR and CDR2 FQNEAQ (reference sequence). Trimming took off 2 bases at V and 4 bases at J, with 13 bases between the two ends. The CDR3 runs to 15 residues. CDR3 sequence reads: CASSLRVRGADTQYF. CDR3 in DNA: TGTGCCAGCAGCTTACGCGTTAGAGGCGCAGATACGCAGTATTTT.